A selection of T cell receptor beta chains follows, all from one sample in a study of regulatory T cells in long-lasting Graves disease. TCRdb reanalysed the multiplex PCR reads using MiXCR and keeps one entry per CDR3 protein. The sample lists approximately 500,000 distinct CDR3 sequences; roughly 21% were seen once. The sequencing used peripheral blood mononuclear cells (PBMCs), collected when the disease was refractory, from a patient treated with antithyroid drugs. These receptors all come from a female donor with Graves disease. CDR3s include the opening cysteine and the closing phenylalanine or tryptophan. The D gene is left open where the match is weak. The size of a clone is reported for some rows only, either as once, few or many, or as a class for expanded clones.

clone size	D gene	V gene	J gene	CDR3 protein	CDR3 DNA
many	.	TRBV7-8	TRBJ1-5	CASSLSWAGNQPQHF	TGTGCCAGCAGCTTAAGTTGGGCAGGCAATCAGCCCCAGCATTTT
few	.	TRBV24-1	TRBJ2-2	CATSDPDQRGELFF	TGTGCCACCAGTGACCCGGACCAGCGCGGGGAGCTGTTTTTT
few	.	TRBV9	TRBJ1-2	CASSVPQQGGSFYGYTF	TGTGCCAGCAGCGTCCCACAACAGGGAGGGAGCTTTTATGGCTACACCTTC
.	.	TRBV7-9	TRBJ1-2	CASSLPGTGYGYTF	TGTGCCAGCAGCCTCCCCGGGACGGGCTATGGCTACACCTTC
once	.	TRBV5-1	TRBJ2-2	CASSLLGTDTGELFF	TGCGCCAGCAGCTTGCTAGGGACGGACACCGGGGAGCTGTTTTTT
many	.	TRBV28	TRBJ2-7	CASSLSQPYEQYF	TGTGCCAGCAGTTTATCACAGCCATACGAGCAGTACTTC
many	TRBD1	TRBV19	TRBJ1-1	CASGVRDRRPFF	TGTGCCAGTGGAGTCCGGGACAGGAGACCTTTCTTT
few	.	TRBV14	TRBJ1-2	CASSQVPSGYTF	TGTGCCAGCAGCCAAGTCCCTAGTGGCTACACCTTC
many	.	TRBV28	TRBJ1-1	CASSRQLNTEAFF	TGTGCCAGCAGCCGACAGCTGAACACTGAAGCTTTCTTT
.	.	TRBV5-5	TRBJ1-2	CASSRDTGTSHNYGYTF	TGTGCCAGCAGCCGCGATACGGGGACAAGTCATAACTATGGCTACACCTTC
.	.	TRBV6-2/TRBV6-3	TRBJ2-1	CASSDWADPVQFF	TGTGCCAGCAGTGATTGGGCCGATCCAGTTCAGTTCTTC
.	.	TRBV7-2	TRBJ2-5	CASSYGLATQETQYF	TGTGCCAGCAGCTACGGGCTAGCCACACAAGAGACCCAGTACTTC
few	.	TRBV20-1	TRBJ1-2	CSARAVDYGYTF	TGCAGTGCTAGAGCCGTAGACTATGGCTACACCTTC
many	.	TRBV28	TRBJ2-7	CASSPGDGSYEQYF	TGTGCCAGCAGTCCCGGGGACGGCTCCTACGAGCAGTACTTC
many	.	TRBV11-2	TRBJ1-1	CASRAIGDTEAFF	TGTGCCAGCAGGGCGATCGGAGACACTGAAGCTTTCTTT
.	.	TRBV19	TRBJ1-5	CASIPGLYSNQPQHF	TGTGCCAGTATCCCCGGACTGTATAGCAATCAGCCCCAGCATTTT
many	.	TRBV6-2/TRBV6-3	TRBJ2-5	CASSVSYQETQYF	TGTGCCAGCAGTGTATCGTACCAAGAGACCCAGTACTTC
.	.	TRBV7-9	TRBJ2-2	CASSQPKGEVTGELFF	TGTGCCAGCAGCCAGCCTAAGGGGGAGGTCACCGGGGAGCTGTTTTTT
.	.	TRBV24-1	TRBJ1-5	CATSEAPGHHSNQPQHF	TGTGCCACCAGTGAGGCTCCGGGACACCATAGCAATCAGCCCCAGCATTTT